These 14 T cell receptor beta chains share one sample of origin, sequenced in a study of blood T cell repertoires in COVID-19. Sequencing used immunoSEQ multiplex PCR; TCRdb keeps in-frame clones, though not all of them. In the table there are 300,000 to 400,000 clones, more than 70% of which are singletons. What was sequenced was peripheral blood. These TCRs come from a woman in her twenties or thirties with COVID-19, enrolled during active disease.

The chain uses TRBV11-2 and TRBJ2-1; D might be TRBD2 (6 bases). Germline CDR1 and CDR2: SGHAT and FQNNGV. With 1 base removed from V and 2 bases from J, the gap between germline ends came to 9 bases. This CDR3 has 15 amino acids. CDR3: CASSLGGGPYNEQFF. The CDR3 DNA reads TGTGCCAGCAGCTTAGGGGGAGGTCCCTACAATGAGCAGTTCTTC. Full variable domain (remainder filled in from reference TRBV11-2 and TRBJ2-1): EAGVAQSPRYKIIEKRQSVAFWCNPISGHATLYWYQQILGQGPKLLIQFQNNGVVDDSQLPKDRFSAERLKGVDSTLKIQPAKLEDSAVYLCASSLGGGPYNEQFFGPGTRLTVL.

The chain recombines TRBV6-4 with TRBJ1-2, with a tentative D call TRBD1 (5 bases). Germline V gene sequence: CDR1 MRHNA, CDR2 SNTAGT. This CDR3 contains 14 residues. The V end lost 2 bases, the J end lost 4 bases, and 11 bases lay between the germline ends. Here the CDR3 reads CASSDGQGGYGYTF. The CDR3 nucleotides read TGTGCCAGCAGTGACGGGCAGGGTGGCTATGGCTACACCTTC.

The rearrangement links TRBV7-9 to TRBJ2-5, with 13 bases fitting TRBD2. The V and J ends lost 4 bases and 1 base, in that order; junction bases with no gene match: 3. The CDR3 consists of 16 residues. Per germline, CDR1 SEHNR and CDR2 FQNEAQ (reference sequence). The CDR3 reads CASSSRTSGGQETQYF. CDR3 DNA sequence: TGTGCCAGCAGCTCCAGGACTAGCGGGGGCCAAGAGACCCAGTACTTC.

This chain joins TRBV21-1 and TRBJ1-2; the tabulated D call, TRBD1, remains unverified against the DNA. TRBV21-1 is deemed a pseudogene. The CDR3 is made up of 13 amino acids. The CDR3 coding sequence is TGTGCCAGCAGCACGGGACAGGGCTGTGGCTACACCTTC. Its protein product is CASSTGQGCGYTF.

This clone was detected once. The chain uses TRBV5-1 and TRBJ2-7; 11 positions match TRBD1. There are 15 residues in the CDR3. The germline gives CDR1 SGHRS, CDR2 YFSETQ. V dropped 4 bases and J dropped 4; count of bases not matched to a gene: 7. CDR3 sequence reads: CASSPRTGGSYEQYF. DNA for the CDR3: TGCGCCAGCAGCCCGCGGACAGGGGGCTCATACGAGCAGTACTTC. The entire variable domain, with the rest obtained from reference TRBV5-1 and TRBJ2-7, is as follows: KAGVTQTPRYLIKTRGQQVTLSCSPISGHRSVSWYQQTPGQGLQFLFEYFSETQRNKGNFPGRFSGRQFSNSRSEMNVSTLELGDSALYLCASSPRTGGSYEQYFGPGTRLTVT.

This chain uses TRBV4-1 with TRBJ1-5; D may be TRBD1 (5 bases). CDR1 MGHRA and CDR2 YSYEKL come from the germline V gene. This CDR3 comprises 15 residues. V was cut by 1 base and J by 3 bases, with 10 bases left in between. CDR3 region: CASSQVQGLNQPQHF. Written as DNA, the CDR3 is TGCGCCAGCAGCCAAGTCCAGGGACTCAATCAGCCCCAGCATTTT.

Only one count was recorded for this clone. The chain is built from TRBV15 and TRBJ2-5, with 9 bases identical to TRBD1. The CDR3 has 16 residues. Per germline, CDR1 LNHNV and CDR2 YYDKDF (reference sequence). The V and J ends lost 0 bases and 4 bases, in that order; junction bases with no gene match: 6. The CDR3 loop is CATSREQGATGETQYF. In DNA form, the CDR3 reads TGTGCCACCAGCAGAGAACAGGGGGCTACAGGAGAGACCCAGTACTTC. Together with reference TRBV15 and TRBJ2-5, the CDR3 gives the full variable domain: DAMVIQNPRYQVTQFGKPVTLSCSQTLNHNVMYWYQQKSSQAPKLLFHYYDKDFNNEADTPDNFQSRRPNTSFCFLDIRSPGLGDTAMYLCATSREQGATGETQYFGPGTRLLVL.

The CDR3 sequence: CASSLRGSSYNSPLHF. CDR3 nucleotide sequence: TGTGCCAGCAGTTTAAGGGGAAGCTCCTATAATTCACCCCTCCACTTT. This chain connects TRBV27 to TRBJ1-6; the D gene is possibly TRBD1 (5 bases). The CDR3 sequence is 16 residues long. The germline V and J ends were trimmed by 2 bases and 0 bases, with 8 bases remaining between them. Germline assignment: CDR1 MNHEY and CDR2 SMNVEV (reference sequence).

The genes are TRBV10-1 and TRBJ1-1; D gene unclear. CDR1 and CDR2 (germline): WNHNN, SYGVQD (reference sequence). V was clipped by 4 bases and J by 4 bases, with 10 bases between them. The CDR3 consists of 13 residues. CDR3 protein: CASSAEYSTEAFF. For the CDR3, the DNA is TGCGCCAGCAGTGCGGAGTACTCCACTGAAGCTTTCTTT.

The chain has TRBV6-5 and TRBJ2-7, with a possible D match to TRBD1 (5 bases). Germline V lookup: CDR1 MNHEY, CDR2 SVGAGI. The germline V and J ends were trimmed by 5 bases and 0 bases, with 14 bases remaining between them. The CDR3 is 15 residues long. CDR3 loop: CASSRGPQSSYEQYF. The DNA for the CDR3 is TGTGCCAGCAGTAGGGGTCCCCAAAGCTCCTACGAGCAGTACTTC.

The V call is TRBV3-1 (or the pseudogene TRBV3-2), the J call TRBJ1-6; 7 nucleotides line up with TRBD1. CDR3 length: 15 amino acids. The germline V gene has CDR1 LGHDT and CDR2 YNNKEL (reference sequence). The V and J ends lost 0 bases and 10 bases, in that order; junction bases with no gene match: 6. The chain's CDR3 is CASSQDQGDLSPLHF. In DNA form, the CDR3 reads TGTGCCAGCAGCCAAGATCAGGGGGATTTATCACCCCTCCACTTT.

Here the CDR3 DNA reads TGTGCCACCAGCAGAGGTTCCCTACTCCCTCGCCCTTTCCAAGAGACCCAGTACTTC. It translates to CATSRGSLLPRPFQETQYF. This chain connects TRBV15 to TRBJ2-5, with unresolved D. Deletions cut 1 base from V and 1 base from J, with 22 bases between. This CDR3 comprises 19 residues. In germline, CDR1 is LNHNV, CDR2 YYDKDF (reference sequence).

This clone was seen once. The chain recombines TRBV27 with TRBJ2-1; a weak D match, TRBD2 (5 bases). The CDR3 runs 16 residues. Germline V gene lookup returns CDR1 MNHEY and CDR2 SMNVEV (reference sequence). V was shortened by 1 base and J by 7 bases, with 17 bases between the two germline ends. CDR3 sequence: CASSLFAGTGQNEQFF. The CDR3 DNA is TGTGCCAGCAGTTTATTCGCGGGTACGGGTCAGAATGAGCAGTTCTTC.

The chain combines TRBV30 with TRBJ2-1, with TRBD2 as a possible D gene (7 bases). The germline gives CDR1 GTSNPN, CDR2 SVGIG (reference sequence). V was trimmed by 2 bases and J by 4 bases, leaving 12 bases between them. The CDR3 has 14 residues. The CDR3 coding sequence is TGTGCCTGGAGTAGGAGGGGGGGATACAATGAGCAGTTCTTC. Translating gives CAWSRRGGYNEQFF.